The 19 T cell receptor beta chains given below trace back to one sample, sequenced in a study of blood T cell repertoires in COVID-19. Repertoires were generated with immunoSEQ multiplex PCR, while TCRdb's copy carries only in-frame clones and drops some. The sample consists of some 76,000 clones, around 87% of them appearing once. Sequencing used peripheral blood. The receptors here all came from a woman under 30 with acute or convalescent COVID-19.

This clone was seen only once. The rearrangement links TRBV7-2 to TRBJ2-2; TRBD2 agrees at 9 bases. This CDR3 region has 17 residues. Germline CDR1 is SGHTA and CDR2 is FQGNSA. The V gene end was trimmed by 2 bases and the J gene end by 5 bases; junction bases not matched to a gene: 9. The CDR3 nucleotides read TGTGCCAGCAGCTTATATGAGCGGGAGGTCTTGACCGGGGAGCTGTTTTTT. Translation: CASSLYEREVLTGELFF.

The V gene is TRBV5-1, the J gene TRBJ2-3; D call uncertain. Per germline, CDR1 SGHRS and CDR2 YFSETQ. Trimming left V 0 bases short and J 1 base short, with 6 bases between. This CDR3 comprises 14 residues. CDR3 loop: CASSLDPGTDTQYF. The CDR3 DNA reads TGCGCCAGCAGCTTGGATCCGGGCACAGATACGCAGTATTTT. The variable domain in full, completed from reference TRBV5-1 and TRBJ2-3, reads KAGVTQTPRYLIKTRGQQVTLSCSPISGHRSVSWYQQTPGQGLQFLFEYFSETQRNKGNFPGRFSGRQFSNSRSEMNVSTLELGDSALYLCASSLDPGTDTQYFGPGTRLTVL.

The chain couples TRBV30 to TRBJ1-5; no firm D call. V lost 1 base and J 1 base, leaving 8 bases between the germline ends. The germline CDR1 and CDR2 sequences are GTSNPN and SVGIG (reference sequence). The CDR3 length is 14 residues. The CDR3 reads CAWSARVSNQPQHF. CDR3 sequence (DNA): TGTGCCTGGAGTGCCCGGGTCAGCAATCAGCCCCAGCATTTT.

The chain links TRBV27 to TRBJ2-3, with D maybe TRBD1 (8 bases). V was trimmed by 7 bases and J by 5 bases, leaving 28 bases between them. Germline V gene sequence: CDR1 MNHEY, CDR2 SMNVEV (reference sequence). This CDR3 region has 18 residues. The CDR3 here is CASMDGGAGGERGDTQYF. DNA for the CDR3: TGTGCCAGCATGGATGGGGGGGCAGGGGGCGAGAGAGGAGATACGCAGTATTTT.

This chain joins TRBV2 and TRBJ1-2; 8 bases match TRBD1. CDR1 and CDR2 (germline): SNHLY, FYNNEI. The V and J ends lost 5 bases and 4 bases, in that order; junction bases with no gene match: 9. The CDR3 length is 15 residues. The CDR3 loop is CASSTSPGGGYGYTF. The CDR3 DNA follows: TGTGCCAGCAGTACCTCTCCAGGGGGCGGCTATGGCTACACCTTC.

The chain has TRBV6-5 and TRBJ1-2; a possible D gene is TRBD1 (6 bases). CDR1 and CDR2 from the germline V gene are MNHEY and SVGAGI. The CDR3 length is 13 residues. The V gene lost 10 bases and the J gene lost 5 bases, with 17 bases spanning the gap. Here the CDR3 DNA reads TGTGCCACACGGAGAGGGGGGGCGTATGGCTACACCTTC. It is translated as CATRRGGAYGYTF.

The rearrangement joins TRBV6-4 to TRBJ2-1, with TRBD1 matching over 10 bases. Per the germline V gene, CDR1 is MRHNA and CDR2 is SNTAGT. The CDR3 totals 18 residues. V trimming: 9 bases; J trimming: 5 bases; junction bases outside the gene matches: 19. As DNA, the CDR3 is TGTGCCAGATTCCCCTTTCAAGAACGGGACAGGGGAAACAATGAGCAGTTCTTC. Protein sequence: CARFPFQERDRGNNEQFF.

CDR3 coding DNA: TGTGCCATCAGTCACGGACAGGAGAATCAGCCCCAGCATTTT. Its translation: CAISHGQENQPQHF. The chain has TRBV10-3 and TRBJ1-5; 7 nucleotides line up with TRBD1. After removal of 5 bases from V and 4 bases from J, the junction contained 5 bases not matched to a gene. This CDR3 has 14 residues. Germline V CDR1 and CDR2: ENHRY, SYGVKD.

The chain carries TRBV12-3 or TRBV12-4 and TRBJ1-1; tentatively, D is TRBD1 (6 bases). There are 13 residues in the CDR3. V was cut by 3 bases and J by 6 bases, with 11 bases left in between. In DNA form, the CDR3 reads TGTGCCAGCAGTTTTGGGGGCTGGGCTGAAGCTTTCTTT. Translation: CASSFGGWAEAFF.

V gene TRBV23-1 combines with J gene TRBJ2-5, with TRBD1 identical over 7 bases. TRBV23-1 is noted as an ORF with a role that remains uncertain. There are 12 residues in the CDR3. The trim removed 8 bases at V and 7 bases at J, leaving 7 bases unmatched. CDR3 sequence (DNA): TGCGCCAGCCTTCTTAACAGGGGGACCCAGTACTTC. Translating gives CASLLNRGTQYF.

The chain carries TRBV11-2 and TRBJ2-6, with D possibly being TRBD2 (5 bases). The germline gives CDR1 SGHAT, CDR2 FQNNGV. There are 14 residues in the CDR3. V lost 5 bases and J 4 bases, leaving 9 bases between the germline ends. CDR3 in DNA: TGTGCCAGCAGCCAGTGGGAGGGGGCCAACGTCCTGACTTTC. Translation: CASSQWEGANVLTF.

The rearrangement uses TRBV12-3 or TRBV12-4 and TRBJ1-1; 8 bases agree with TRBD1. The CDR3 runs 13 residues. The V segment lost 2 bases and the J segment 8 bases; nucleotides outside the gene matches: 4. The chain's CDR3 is CASSLWTGSEAFF. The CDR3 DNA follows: TGTGCCAGCAGTTTATGGACAGGGTCAGAAGCTTTCTTT.

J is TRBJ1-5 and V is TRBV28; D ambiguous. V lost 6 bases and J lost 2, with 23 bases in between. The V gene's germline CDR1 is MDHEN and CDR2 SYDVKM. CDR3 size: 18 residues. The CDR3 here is CASRGTPRASGGNQPQHF. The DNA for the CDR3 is TGTGCCAGCAGGGGTACCCCCCGCGCGTCTGGAGGCAATCAGCCCCAGCATTTT.

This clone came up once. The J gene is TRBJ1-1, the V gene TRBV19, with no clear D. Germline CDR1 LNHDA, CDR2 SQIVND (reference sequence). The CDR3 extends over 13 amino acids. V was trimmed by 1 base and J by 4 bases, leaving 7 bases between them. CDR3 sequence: CASSIVRGTEAFF. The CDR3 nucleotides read TGTGCCAGTAGTATAGTACGGGGCACTGAAGCTTTCTTT.

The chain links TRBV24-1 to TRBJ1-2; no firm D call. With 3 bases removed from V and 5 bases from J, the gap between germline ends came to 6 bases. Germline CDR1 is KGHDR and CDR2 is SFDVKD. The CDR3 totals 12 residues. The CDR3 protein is CATSDEAYGYTF. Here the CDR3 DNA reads TGTGCCACCAGTGATGAGGCATATGGCTACACCTTC.

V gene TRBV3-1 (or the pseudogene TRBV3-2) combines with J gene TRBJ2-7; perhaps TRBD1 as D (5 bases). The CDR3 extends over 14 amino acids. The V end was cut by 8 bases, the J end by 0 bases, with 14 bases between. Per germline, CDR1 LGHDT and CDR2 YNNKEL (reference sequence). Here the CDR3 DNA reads TGTGCCAGCGGCCTTAGACAGAGCTCCTACGAGCAGTACTTC. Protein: CASGLRQSSYEQYF.

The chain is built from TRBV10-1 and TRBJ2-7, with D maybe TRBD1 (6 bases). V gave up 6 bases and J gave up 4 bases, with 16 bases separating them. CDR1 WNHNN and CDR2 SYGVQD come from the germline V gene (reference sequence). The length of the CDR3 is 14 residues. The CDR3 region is CASSHPGTPYEQYF. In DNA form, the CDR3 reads TGCGCCAGCAGCCACCCCGGGACACCATACGAGCAGTACTTC.

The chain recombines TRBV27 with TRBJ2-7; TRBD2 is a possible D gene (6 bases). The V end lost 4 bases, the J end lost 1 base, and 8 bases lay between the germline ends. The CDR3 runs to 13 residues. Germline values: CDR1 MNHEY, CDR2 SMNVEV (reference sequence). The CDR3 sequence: CASSYRESYEQYF. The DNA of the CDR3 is TGTGCCAGCAGTTATCGGGAGTCCTACGAGCAGTACTTC.

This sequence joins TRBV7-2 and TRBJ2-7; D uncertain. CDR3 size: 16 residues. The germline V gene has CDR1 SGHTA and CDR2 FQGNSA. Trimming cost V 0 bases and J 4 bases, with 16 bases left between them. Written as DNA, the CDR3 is TGTGCCAGCAGCTTAGCGTACTCGAACCCAGGTTACGAGCAGTACTTC. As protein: CASSLAYSNPGYEQYF.